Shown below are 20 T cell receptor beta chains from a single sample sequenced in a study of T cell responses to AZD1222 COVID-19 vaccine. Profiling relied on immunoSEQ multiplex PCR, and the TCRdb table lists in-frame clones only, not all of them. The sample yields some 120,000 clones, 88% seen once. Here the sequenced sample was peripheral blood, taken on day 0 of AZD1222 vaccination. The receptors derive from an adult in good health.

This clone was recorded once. The CDR3 DNA is TGTGCCAGTAGTATGCAGGTCGGCTACGAGCAGTACTTC. Protein product: CASSMQVGYEQYF. V usage is TRBV19 and J usage is TRBJ2-7; D remains unclear. Trimming removed 3 bases from V and 3 bases from J, with 9 bases in between. The CDR3 totals 13 residues. The germline V gene encodes CDR1 LNHDA and CDR2 SQIVND (reference sequence).

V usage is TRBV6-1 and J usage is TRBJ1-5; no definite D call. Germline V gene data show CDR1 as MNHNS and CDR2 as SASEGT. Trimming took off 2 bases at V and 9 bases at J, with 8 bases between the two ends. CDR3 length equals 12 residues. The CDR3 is CASSELPPPQHF. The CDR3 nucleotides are TGTGCCAGCAGTGAACTGCCCCCGCCCCAGCATTTT.

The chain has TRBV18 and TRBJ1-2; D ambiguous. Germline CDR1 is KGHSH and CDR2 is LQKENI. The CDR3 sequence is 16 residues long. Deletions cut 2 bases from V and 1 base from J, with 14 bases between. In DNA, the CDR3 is TGTGCCAGCTCACCAACCCCGGGGTCCGATAACTATGGCTACACCTTC. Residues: CASSPTPGSDNYGYTF.

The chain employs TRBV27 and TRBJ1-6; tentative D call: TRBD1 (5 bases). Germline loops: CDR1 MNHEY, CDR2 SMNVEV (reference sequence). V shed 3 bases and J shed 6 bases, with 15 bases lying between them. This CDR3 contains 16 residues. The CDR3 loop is CASSFPVPGGNSPLHF. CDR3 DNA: TGTGCCAGCAGTTTTCCTGTCCCCGGGGGTAATTCACCCCTCCACTTT.

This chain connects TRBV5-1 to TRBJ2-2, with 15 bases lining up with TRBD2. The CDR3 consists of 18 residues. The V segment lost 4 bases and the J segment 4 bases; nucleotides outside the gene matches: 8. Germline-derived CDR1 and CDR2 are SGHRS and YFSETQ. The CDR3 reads CASSLRTSGGAVTGELFF. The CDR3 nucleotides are TGCGCCAGCAGCCTCCGGACTAGCGGGGGGGCCGTCACCGGGGAGCTGTTTTTT.

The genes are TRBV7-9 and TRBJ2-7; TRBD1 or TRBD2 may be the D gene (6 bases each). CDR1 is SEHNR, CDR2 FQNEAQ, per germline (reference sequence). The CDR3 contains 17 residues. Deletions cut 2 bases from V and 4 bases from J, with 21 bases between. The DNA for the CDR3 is TGTGCCAGCAGCTTACCACAACGAGGGCAGGGGAGGTACGAGCAGTACTTC. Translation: CASSLPQRGQGRYEQYF.

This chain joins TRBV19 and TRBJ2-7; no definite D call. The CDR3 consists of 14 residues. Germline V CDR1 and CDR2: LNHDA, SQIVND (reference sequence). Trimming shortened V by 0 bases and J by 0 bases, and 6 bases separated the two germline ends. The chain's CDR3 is CASSIDPSSYEQYF. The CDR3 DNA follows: TGTGCCAGTAGTATAGATCCCAGCTCCTACGAGCAGTACTTC.

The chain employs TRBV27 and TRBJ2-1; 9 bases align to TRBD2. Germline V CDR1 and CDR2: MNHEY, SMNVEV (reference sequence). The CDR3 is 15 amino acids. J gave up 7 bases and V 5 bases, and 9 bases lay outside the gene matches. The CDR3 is CASSLRKREANEQFF. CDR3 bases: TGTGCCAGCAGTCTCAGAAAGCGGGAGGCTAATGAGCAGTTCTTC.

The DNA for the CDR3 is TGTGCCAGCAGTTACTCGGGGCCGTTTGGGCAGTTCTTC. Translation: CASSYSGPFGQFF. The chain employs TRBV6-5 and TRBJ2-1; a weak D match, TRBD1 (5 bases). Germline V lookup: CDR1 MNHEY, CDR2 SVGAGI. CDR3 length equals 13 residues. The V and J ends lost 0 bases and 12 bases respectively, with 12 bases between them.

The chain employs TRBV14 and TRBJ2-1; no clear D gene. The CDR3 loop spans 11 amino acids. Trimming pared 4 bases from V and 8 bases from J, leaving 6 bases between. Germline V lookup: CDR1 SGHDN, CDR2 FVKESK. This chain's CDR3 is CASSLVHEQFF. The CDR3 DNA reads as TGTGCCAGCAGCCTGGTCCATGAGCAGTTCTTC.

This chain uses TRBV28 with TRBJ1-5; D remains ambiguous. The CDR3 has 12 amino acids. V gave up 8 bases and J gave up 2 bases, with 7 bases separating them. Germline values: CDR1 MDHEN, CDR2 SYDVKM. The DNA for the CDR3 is TGTGCCAGCCAAACGGGCAATCAGCCCCAGCATTTT. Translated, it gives CASQTGNQPQHF.

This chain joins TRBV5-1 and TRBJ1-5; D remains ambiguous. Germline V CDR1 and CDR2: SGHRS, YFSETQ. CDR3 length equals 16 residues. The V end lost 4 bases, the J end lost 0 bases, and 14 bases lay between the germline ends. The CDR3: CASSAGPEYSNQPQHF. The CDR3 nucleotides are TGCGCCAGCAGCGCCGGGCCGGAGTATAGCAATCAGCCCCAGCATTTT. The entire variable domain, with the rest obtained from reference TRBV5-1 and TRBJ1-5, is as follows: KAGVTQTPRYLIKTRGQQVTLSCSPISGHRSVSWYQQTPGQGLQFLFEYFSETQRNKGNFPGRFSGRQFSNSRSEMNVSTLELGDSALYLCASSAGPEYSNQPQHFGDGTRLSIL.

CDR3 bases: TGCGCCAGCGGCGGTTCGGGGAGATCCAGCACAGATACGCAGTATTTT. Residues: CASGGSGRSSTDTQYF. This chain connects TRBV5-1 to TRBJ2-3; tentative D call: TRBD2 (5 bases). The germline V and J ends were trimmed by 7 bases and 0 bases, with 18 bases remaining between them. Per germline, CDR1 SGHRS and CDR2 YFSETQ. CDR3 size: 16 residues.

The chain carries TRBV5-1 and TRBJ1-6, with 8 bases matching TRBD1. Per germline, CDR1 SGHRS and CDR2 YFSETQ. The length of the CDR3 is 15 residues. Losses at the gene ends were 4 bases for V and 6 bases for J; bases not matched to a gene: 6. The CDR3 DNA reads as TGCGCCAGCAGCGCTGGACAGGGTGGTAATTCACCCCTCCACTTT. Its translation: CASSAGQGGNSPLHF.

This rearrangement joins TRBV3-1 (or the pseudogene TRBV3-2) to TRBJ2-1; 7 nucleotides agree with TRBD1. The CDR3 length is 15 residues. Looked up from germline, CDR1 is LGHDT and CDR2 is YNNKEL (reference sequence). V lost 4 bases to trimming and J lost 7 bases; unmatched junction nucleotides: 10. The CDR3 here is CASSPNVQGSNEQFF. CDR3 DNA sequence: TGTGCCAGCAGCCCAAACGTACAGGGGTCAAATGAGCAGTTCTTC.

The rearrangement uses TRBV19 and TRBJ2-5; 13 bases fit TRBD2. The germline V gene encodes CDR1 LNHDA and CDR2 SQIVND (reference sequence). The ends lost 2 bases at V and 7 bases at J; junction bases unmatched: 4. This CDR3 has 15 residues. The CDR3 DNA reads TGTGCCAGTAGTATAAAACTAGCGGGGGGGCGGACCCAGTACTTC. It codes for CASSIKLAGGRTQYF.

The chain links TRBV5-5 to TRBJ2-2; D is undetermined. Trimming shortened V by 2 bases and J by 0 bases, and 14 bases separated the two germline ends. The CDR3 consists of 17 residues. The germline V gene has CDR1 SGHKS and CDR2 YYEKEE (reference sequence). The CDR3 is CASSFYVSGANTGELFF. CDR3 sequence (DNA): TGTGCCAGCAGCTTCTACGTTTCGGGCGCGAACACCGGGGAGCTGTTTTTT.

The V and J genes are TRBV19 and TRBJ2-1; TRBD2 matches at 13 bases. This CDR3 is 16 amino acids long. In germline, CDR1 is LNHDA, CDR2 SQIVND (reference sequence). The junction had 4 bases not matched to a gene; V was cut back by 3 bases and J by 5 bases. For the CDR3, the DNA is TGTGCCAGTAGTATTCGACTAGCGGGAGGTGACAATGAGCAGTTCTTC. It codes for CASSIRLAGGDNEQFF.

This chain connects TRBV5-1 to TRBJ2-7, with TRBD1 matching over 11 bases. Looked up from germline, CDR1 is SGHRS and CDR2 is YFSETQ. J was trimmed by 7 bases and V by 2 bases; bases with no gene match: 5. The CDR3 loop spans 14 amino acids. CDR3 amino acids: CASSFGQGAEEQYF. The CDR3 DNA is TGCGCCAGCAGCTTTGGACAGGGGGCGGAGGAGCAGTACTTC.

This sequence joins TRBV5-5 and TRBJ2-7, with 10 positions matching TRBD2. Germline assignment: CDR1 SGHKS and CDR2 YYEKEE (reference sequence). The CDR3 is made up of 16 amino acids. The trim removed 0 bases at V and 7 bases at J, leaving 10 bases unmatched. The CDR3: CASSLAGLAGASEQYF. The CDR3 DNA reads TGTGCCAGCAGCTTGGCCGGGCTAGCGGGAGCCTCTGAGCAGTACTTC.